The clone carrying this T cell receptor beta chain was recorded a few times. Its target is unknown. This sample was included in a study of cytomegalovirus exposure and HLA in healthy donors. The V gene's germline CDR1 is LNHDA and CDR2 SQIVND (reference sequence). The CDR3 loop spans 13 amino acids. The trim removed 4 bases at V and 8 bases at J, leaving 3 bases unmatched. Overall study results and limits: Most CMV-associated TCR beta chains were later found to appear HLA-restricted.

In the PCR, 60 Vbeta and 13 Jbeta primers were used. The protocol was immunoSEQ multiplex PCR, while the TCRdb copy is restricted to in-frame clones and leaves out a portion. This sample has over 120,000 clones, with 75% to 80% found just once. The sequence derives from a young woman in good health and CMV-seropositive. Sequenced sample: PBMCs. The V and J genes are TRBV19 and TRBJ2-1; 9 bases line up with TRBD1. The CDR3 DNA follows: TGTGCCAGTAGTAGGGACAGGGTCCATGAGCAGTTCTTC. Translating gives CASSRDRVHEQFF.